This entry lists 3 T cell receptor beta chains sequenced from one sample in a study of cytomegalovirus exposure and HLA in healthy donors. PCR employed 60 Vbeta and 13 Jbeta primers. Generated by immunoSEQ multiplex PCR, the TCRdb table keeps only in-frame clones and is missing some. The data contain 180,000 or so clones, 60% to 85% of them singletons. The sequenced material came from PBMCs. The receptors come from a young man in good health and CMV-seronegative.

V and J are TRBV2 and TRBJ1-5; 7 bases are a match to TRBD1. V trimming: 2 bases; J trimming: 5 bases; junction bases outside the gene matches: 6. Germline loops: CDR1 SNHLY, CDR2 FYNNEI. This CDR3 spans 15 amino acids. CDR3 DNA: TGTGCCAGCAGTGAAATAACAGGGGTGGATCAGCCCCAGCATTTT. Protein sequence: CASSEITGVDQPQHF.

This chain connects TRBV6-5 to TRBJ2-1, with 9 bases lining up with TRBD2. The CDR3 length is 15 residues. Germline CDR1 is MNHEY and CDR2 is SVGAGI. Trimming at V came to 2 bases and at J to 4 bases, leaving 3 bases not matched to a gene. CDR3 sequence (DNA): TGTGCCAGCAGTTACGGGACTAGCTTTTACAATGAGCAGTTCTTC. It codes for CASSYGTSFYNEQFF.

CDR3 region: CSASSSYGYTF. In nucleotides, the CDR3 is TGCAGTGCTAGTTCTTCCTATGGCTACACCTTC. The chain couples TRBV20-1 to TRBJ1-2; D is ambiguous. CDR1 is DFQATT and CDR2 is SNEGSKA in the germline V gene (reference sequence). Between the trimmed V and J ends, which lost 3 bases and 4 bases, there was a span of 6 bases. This CDR3 region has 11 residues.